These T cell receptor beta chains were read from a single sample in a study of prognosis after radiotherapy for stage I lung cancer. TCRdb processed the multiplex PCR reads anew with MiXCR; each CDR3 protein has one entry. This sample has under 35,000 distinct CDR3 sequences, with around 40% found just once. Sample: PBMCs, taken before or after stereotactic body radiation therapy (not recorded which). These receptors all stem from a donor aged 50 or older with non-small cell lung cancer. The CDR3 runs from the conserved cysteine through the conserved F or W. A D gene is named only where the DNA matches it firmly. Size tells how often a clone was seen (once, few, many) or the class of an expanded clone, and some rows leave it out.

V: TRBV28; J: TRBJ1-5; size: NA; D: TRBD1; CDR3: CASRSVTGGGSQPQHF; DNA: TGTGCCAGCAGATCCGTTACAGGGGGAGGGAGCCAGCCCCAGCATTTT
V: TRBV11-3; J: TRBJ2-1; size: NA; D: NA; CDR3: CASRRDGASQFF; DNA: TGTGCCAGCAGGCGGGACGGAGCCTCGCAGTTCTTC
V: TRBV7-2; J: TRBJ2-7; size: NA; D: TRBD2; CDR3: CASSFTGTSGRASHEQYF; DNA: TGTGCCAGCAGCTTTACCGGGACTAGCGGGAGGGCCTCCCACGAGCAGTACTTC
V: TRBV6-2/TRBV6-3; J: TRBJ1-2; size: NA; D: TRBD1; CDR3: CASIERRPGQGAMDYGYTF; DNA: TGTGCCAGCATTGAAAGACGACCGGGACAGGGGGCCATGGACTATGGCTACACCTTC
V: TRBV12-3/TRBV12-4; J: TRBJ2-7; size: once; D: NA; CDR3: CSSSPGSTGFSYEQYF; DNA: TGTTCCAGCAGTCCAGGAAGCACAGGGTTCTCCTACGAGCAGTACTTC
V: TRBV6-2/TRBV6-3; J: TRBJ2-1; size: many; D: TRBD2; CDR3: CASSLRAGGPSGEQFF; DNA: TGTGCCAGCAGTCTCAGAGCGGGAGGGCCCTCGGGGGAGCAGTTCTTC
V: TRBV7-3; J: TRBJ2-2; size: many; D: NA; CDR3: CASSAFTGTGELFF; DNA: TGTGCCAGCAGCGCTTTTACAGGGACCGGGGAGCTGTTTTTT
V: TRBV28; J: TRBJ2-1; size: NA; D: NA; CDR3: CASSYNTGKSGNEQFF; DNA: TGTGCCAGCAGCTACAATACAGGGAAATCAGGAAATGAGCAGTTCTTC
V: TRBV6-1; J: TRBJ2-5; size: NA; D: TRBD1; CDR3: CASSEYLTGGWWTHYF; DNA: TGTGCTAGCAGTGAATATTTAACAGGGGGCTGGTGGACCCATTACTTC
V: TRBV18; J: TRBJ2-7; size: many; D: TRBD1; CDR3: CASSLQDPGTGGAQYF; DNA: TGTGCCAGCTCACTACAGGACCCCGGGACAGGGGGTGCGCAGTACTTC
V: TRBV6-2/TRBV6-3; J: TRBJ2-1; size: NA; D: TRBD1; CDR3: CASSTTGGCKQFF; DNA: TGTGCCAGCAGTACTACAGGGGGATGTAAGCAGTTCTTC
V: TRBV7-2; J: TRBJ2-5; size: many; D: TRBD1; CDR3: CASSIQGKETQYF; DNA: TGTGCCAGCAGCATACAGGGGAAGGAGACCCAGTACTTC
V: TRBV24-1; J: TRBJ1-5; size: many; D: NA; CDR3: CATSDPPPGDSNQPQHF; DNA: TGTGCCACCAGTGACCCACCCCCGGGGGATAGCAATCAGCCCCAGCATTTT
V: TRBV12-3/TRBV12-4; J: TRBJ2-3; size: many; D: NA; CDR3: CASSPGSAYGTDTQYF; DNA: TGTGCCAGCAGTCCTGGTAGTGCGTACGGCACAGATACGCAGTATTTT
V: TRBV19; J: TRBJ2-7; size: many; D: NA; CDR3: CASSIEGTDTYYEQYF; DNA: TGTGCCAGTAGTATAGAAGGGACGGATACCTACTACGAGCAGTACTTC
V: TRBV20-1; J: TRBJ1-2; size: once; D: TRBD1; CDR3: CSANSVQGNYGYTF; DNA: TGCAGTGCTAATTCGGTACAGGGGAACTATGGCTACACCTTC
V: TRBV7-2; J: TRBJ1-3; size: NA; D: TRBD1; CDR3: CASSFLQGGGNTIYF; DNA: TGTGCCAGCAGCTTTCTCCAGGGGGGCGGAAACACCATATATTTT
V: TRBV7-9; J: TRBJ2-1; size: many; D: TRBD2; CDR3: CASSFGLAGGEQFF; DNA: TGTGCCAGCAGCTTTGGACTAGCGGGCGGGGAGCAGTTCTTC
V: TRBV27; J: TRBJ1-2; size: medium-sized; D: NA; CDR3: CASSATGSGYTF; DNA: TGTGCCAGCAGTGCTACAGGGTCTGGCTACACCTTC
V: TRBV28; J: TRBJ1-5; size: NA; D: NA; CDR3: CASSFWGSNQPQHF; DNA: TGTGCCAGCAGCTTTTGGGGTAGCAATCAGCCCCAGCATTTT
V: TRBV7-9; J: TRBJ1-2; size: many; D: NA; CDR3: CASTPGATQTSGGYTF; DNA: TGTGCCAGCACCCCAGGAGCGACCCAAACCTCGGGGGGCTACACCTTC
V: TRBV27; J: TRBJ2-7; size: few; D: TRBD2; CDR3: CASRPSVGRSEQYF; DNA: TGTGCCAGCAGACCTAGTGTCGGGAGGAGCGAGCAGTACTTC
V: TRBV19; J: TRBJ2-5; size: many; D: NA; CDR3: CASSISSGIQETQYF; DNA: TGTGCCAGTAGTATATCCTCGGGGATCCAAGAGACCCAGTACTTC
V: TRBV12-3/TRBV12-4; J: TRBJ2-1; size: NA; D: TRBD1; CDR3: CVSSSGDRGLLEQFF; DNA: TGTGTCAGCAGTTCCGGGGACAGGGGGCTGCTTGAGCAGTTCTTC
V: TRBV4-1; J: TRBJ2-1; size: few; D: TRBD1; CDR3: CASSQDRLRDRVGLSSYNEQFF; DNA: TGCGCCAGCAGCCAAGATCGCCTTCGGGACAGGGTGGGACTCAGCTCCTACAATGAGCAGTTCTTC
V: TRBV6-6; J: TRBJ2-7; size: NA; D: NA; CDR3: CASSYSTDLGHEHYF; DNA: TGTGCCAGCAGTTACTCGACTGATCTGGGCCACGAGCATTACTTC
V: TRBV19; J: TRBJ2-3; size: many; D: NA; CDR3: CASSMSASVDTQYF; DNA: TGTGCCAGTAGTATGTCTGCTAGCGTCGATACGCAGTATTTT
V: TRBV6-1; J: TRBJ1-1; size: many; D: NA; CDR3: CASSPYNPEGSTEAFF; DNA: TGTGCCAGCAGCCCCTATAACCCCGAAGGGTCCACTGAAGCTTTCTTT
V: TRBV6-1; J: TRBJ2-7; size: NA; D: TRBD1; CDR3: CASSEEGQGTGEQYF; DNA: TGTGCCAGCAGTGAAGAAGGACAGGGGACGGGCGAGCAGTACTTC
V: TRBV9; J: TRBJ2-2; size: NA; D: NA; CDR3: CASSVGRPDTGELFF; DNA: TGTGCCAGCAGCGTTGGGCGGCCTGACACCGGGGAGCTGTTTTTT
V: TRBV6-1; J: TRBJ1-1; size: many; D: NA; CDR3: CASSEGGFKVEAFF; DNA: TGTGCCAGCAGTGAAGGGGGATTTAAGGTCGAAGCTTTCTTT
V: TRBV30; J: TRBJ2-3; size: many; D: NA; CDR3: CAWSVGAGTDTQYF; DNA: TGTGCCTGGAGTGTTGGGGCAGGCACAGATACGCAGTATTTT